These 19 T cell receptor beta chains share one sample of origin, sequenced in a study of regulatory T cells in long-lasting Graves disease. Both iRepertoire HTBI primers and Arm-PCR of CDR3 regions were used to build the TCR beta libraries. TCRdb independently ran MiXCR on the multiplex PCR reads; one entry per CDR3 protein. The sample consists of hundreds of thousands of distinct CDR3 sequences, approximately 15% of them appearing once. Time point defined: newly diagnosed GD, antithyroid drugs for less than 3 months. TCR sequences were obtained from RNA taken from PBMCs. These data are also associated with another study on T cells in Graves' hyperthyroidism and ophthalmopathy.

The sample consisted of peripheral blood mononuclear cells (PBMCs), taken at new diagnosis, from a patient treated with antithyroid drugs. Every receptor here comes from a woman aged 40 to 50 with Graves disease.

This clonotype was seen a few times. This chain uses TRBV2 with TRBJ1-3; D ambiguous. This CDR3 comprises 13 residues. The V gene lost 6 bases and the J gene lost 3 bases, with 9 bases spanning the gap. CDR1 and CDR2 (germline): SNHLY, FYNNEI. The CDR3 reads CASRSNYGNTIYF. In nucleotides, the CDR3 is TGTGCCAGCAGAAGTAATTATGGAAACACCATATATTTT.

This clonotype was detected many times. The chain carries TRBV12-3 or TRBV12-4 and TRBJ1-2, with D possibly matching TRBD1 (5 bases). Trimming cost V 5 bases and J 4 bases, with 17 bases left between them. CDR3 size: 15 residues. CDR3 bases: TGTGCCAGCAGTCGGAGGGGCGGCGACAGCTATGGCTACACCTTC. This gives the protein CASSRRGGDSYGYTF.

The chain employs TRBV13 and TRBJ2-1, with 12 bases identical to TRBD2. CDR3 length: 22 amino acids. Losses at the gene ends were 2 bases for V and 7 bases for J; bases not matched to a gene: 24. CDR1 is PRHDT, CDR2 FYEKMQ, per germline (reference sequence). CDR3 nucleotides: TGTGCCAGCAGCTTACATTTTACTAGCGGGGGGACTCGAACCGTGGGGAGGAATGAGCAGTTCTTC. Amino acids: CASSLHFTSGGTRTVGRNEQFF.

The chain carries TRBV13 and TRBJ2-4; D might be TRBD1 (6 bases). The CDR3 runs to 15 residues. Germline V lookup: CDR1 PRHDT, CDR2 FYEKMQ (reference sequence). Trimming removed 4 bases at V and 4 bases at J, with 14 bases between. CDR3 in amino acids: CASSYQQGVKNIQYF. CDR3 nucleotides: TGTGCCAGCAGCTACCAACAGGGCGTGAAAAACATTCAGTACTTC.

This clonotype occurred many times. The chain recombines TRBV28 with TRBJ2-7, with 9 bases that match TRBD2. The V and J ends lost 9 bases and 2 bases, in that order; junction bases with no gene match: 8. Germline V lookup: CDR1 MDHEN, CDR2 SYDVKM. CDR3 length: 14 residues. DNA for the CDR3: TGTGCCAGTGGCGGGAGGGCCCCGACCTACGAGCAGTACTTC. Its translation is CASGGRAPTYEQYF.

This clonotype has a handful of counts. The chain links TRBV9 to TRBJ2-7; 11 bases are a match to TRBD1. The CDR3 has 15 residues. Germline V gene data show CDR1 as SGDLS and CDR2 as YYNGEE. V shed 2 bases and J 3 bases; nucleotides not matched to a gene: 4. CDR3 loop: CASSVFGTGGYEQYF. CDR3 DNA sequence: TGTGCCAGCAGCGTTTTTGGGACAGGGGGCTACGAGCAGTACTTC.

The chain's CDR3 is CASSQGTFLAVQETQYF. The CDR3 DNA reads TGTGCCAGCAGCCAAGGAACCTTTCTAGCGGTACAAGAGACCCAGTACTTC. The gene calls are TRBV3-1 and TRBJ2-5; 7 nucleotides line up with TRBD2. Germline lookup yields CDR1 LGHDT and CDR2 YNNKEL (reference sequence). The CDR3 is made up of 17 amino acids. V shed 1 base, J shed 2 bases, and the junction held 10 bases outside the gene matches.

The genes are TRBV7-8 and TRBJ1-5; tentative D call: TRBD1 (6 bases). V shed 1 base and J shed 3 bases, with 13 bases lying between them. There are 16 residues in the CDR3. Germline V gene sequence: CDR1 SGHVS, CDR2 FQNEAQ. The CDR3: CASSLGTAGFNQPQHF. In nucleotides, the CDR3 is TGTGCCAGCAGCTTAGGGACAGCTGGATTCAATCAGCCCCAGCATTTT. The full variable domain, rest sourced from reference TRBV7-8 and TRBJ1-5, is GAGVSQSPRYKVAKRGQDVALRCDPISGHVSLFWYQQALGQGPEFLTYFQNEAQLDKSGLPSDRFFAERPEGSVSTLKIQRTQQEDSAVYLCASSLGTAGFNQPQHFGDGTRLSIL.

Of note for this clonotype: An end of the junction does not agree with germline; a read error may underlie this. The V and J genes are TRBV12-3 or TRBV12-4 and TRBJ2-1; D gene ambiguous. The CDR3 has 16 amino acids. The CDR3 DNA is TGTGCCAGCAGCTTAGGTTCAGGCAGCTCCTACAATGAGCAGTTCTTC. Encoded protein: CASSLGSGSSYNEQFF.

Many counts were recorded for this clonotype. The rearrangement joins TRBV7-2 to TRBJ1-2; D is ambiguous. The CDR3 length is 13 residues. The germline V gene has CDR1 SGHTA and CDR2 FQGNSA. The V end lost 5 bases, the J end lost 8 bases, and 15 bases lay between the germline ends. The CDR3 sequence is CASSQMLGGGYTF. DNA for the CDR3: TGTGCCAGCAGCCAAATGCTTGGAGGCGGCTACACCTTC.

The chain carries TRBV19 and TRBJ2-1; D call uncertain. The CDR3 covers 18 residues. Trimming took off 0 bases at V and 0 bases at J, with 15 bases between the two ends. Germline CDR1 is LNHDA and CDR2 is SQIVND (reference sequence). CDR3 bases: TGTGCCAGTAGTATAGATCACGAGCTTAGAGCCTCCTACAATGAGCAGTTCTTC. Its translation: CASSIDHELRASYNEQFF.

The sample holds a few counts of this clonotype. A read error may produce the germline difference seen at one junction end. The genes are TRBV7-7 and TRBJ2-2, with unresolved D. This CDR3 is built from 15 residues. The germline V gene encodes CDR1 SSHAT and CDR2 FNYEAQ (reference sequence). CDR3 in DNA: TGTGCTAGCAGCCCCCACCCAGGGAACACCGGGGAGCTGTTTTTT. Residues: CASSPHPGNTGELFF.

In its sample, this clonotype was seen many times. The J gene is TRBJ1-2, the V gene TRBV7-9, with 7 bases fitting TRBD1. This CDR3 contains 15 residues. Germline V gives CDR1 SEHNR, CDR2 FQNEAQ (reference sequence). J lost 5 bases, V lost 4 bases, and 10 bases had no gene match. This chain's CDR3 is CASSSTDRNLYGYTF. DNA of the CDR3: TGTGCCAGCAGCTCTACGGACAGGAACCTATATGGCTACACCTTC.

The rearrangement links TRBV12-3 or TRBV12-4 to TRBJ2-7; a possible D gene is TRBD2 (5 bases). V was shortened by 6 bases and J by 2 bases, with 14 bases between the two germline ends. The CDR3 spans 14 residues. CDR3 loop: CASSTGIRAYEQYF. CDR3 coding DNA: TGTGCCAGCAGCACCGGGATTAGAGCCTACGAGCAGTACTTC.

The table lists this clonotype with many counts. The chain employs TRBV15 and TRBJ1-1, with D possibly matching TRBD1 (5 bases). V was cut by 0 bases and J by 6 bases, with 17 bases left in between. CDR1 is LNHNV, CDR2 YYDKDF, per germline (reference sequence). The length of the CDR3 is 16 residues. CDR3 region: CATSRDHRQGGSEAFF. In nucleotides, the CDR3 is TGTGCCACCAGCAGAGATCACCGGCAGGGAGGCTCTGAAGCTTTCTTT.

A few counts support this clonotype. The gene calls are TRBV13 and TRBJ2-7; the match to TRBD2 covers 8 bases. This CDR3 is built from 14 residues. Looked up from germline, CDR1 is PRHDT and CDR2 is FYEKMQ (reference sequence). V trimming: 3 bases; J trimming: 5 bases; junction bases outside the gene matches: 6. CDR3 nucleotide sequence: TGTGCCAGCAGCTTTTCAGCGGGAGCTGACGAGCAGTACTTC. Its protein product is CASSFSAGADEQYF.

In DNA, the CDR3 is TGTGCCAGCAGTTACTCTTTGGAGCTACTCACAGATACGCAGTATTTT. Translating gives CASSYSLELLTDTQYF. V is TRBV6-5 and J is TRBJ2-3; D ambiguous. Trimming pared 0 bases from V and 2 bases from J, leaving 12 bases between. CDR1 and CDR2 from the germline V gene are MNHEY and SVGAGI. This CDR3 has 16 residues.

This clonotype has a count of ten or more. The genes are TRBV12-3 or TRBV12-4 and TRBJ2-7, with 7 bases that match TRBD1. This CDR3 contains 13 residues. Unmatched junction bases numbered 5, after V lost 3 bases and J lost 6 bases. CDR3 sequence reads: CASSLLGGGEQYF. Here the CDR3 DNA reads TGTGCCAGCAGTTTGCTAGGGGGCGGCGAGCAGTACTTC.

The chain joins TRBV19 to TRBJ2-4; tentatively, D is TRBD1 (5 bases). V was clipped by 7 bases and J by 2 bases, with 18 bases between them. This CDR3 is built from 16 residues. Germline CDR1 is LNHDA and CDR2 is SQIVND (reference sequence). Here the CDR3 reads CASKGDMQDPKNIQYF. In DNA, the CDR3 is TGTGCCAGTAAAGGGGATATGCAGGACCCCAAAAACATTCAGTACTTC.